These 23 T cell receptor beta chains were all obtained from the same sample, sequenced in a study of blood T cell repertoires in COVID-19. Profiling relied on immunoSEQ multiplex PCR, and the TCRdb table lists in-frame clones only, not all of them. The repertoire holds 150,000 to 180,000 clones, with about four fifths as singletons. The sequenced sample was peripheral blood. The receptors derive from an older woman with acute or convalescent COVID-19.

In DNA, the CDR3 is TGTGCCACCGACAGGAGTGCCATTCTCTACACCTTC. Its translation is CATDRSAILYTF. The gene calls are TRBV6-5 and TRBJ1-2, with a tentative D call TRBD1 (6 bases). The germline V gene has CDR1 MNHEY and CDR2 SVGAGI. V lost 10 bases and J 10 bases, leaving 19 bases between the germline ends. The CDR3 runs 12 residues.

The V gene is TRBV29-1, the J gene TRBJ2-7; the D gene is possibly TRBD1 (5 bases). The CDR3 is 13 amino acids. From germline, CDR1 is SQVTM and CDR2 ANQGSEA. V dropped 4 bases and J dropped 3 bases, with 13 bases sitting between them. The CDR3 sequence is CSVVKGPFYEQYF. The CDR3 nucleotides are TGCAGCGTTGTCAAGGGGCCTTTCTACGAGCAGTACTTC.

The CDR3 region has the DNA TGTGCCTGGAGTTCTGGGACAGGCTATGGCTACACCTTC. Translated: CAWSSGTGYGYTF. This chain connects TRBV30 to TRBJ1-2, with 8 bases matching TRBD1. The CDR3 totals 13 residues. CDR1 is GTSNPN, CDR2 SVGIG, per germline (reference sequence). Trimming took 2 bases from V and 4 from J; bases not matched to a gene: 3.

V gene TRBV30 combines with J gene TRBJ1-6; 9 nucleotides match TRBD1. The V and J ends lost 1 base and 9 bases, in that order; junction bases with no gene match: 4. The germline V gene encodes CDR1 GTSNPN and CDR2 SVGIG (reference sequence). This CDR3 region has 14 residues. The CDR3 is CAWSGGQGTSPLHF. For the CDR3, the DNA is TGTGCCTGGAGTGGGGGACAGGGCACTTCACCCCTCCACTTT.

V and J are TRBV7-9 and TRBJ1-3; D gene ambiguous. V lost 2 bases and J 3 bases, leaving 8 bases between the germline ends. CDR3 length: 14 residues. Germline CDR1 is SEHNR and CDR2 is FQNEAQ (reference sequence). This CDR3 reads CASSLSSGGNTIYF. As DNA, the CDR3 is TGTGCCAGCAGCTTAAGTTCAGGTGGAAACACCATATATTTT.

The gene calls are TRBV18 and TRBJ1-5; TRBD1 matches 9 bases. The CDR3 is 15 residues long. The germline V gene encodes CDR1 KGHSH and CDR2 LQKENI. V shed 4 bases, J shed 6 bases, and the junction held 7 bases outside the gene matches. Written as DNA, the CDR3 is TGTGCCAGCTCACTTACAGGGGGCGGCTTTCAGCCCCAGCATTTT. It yields the protein CASSLTGGGFQPQHF.

This clone was counted a few times. The gene calls are TRBV5-4 and TRBJ1-1; 8 nucleotides line up with TRBD1. This CDR3 has 16 amino acids. The V gene's germline CDR1 is SGHNT and CDR2 YYREEE (reference sequence). J lost 4 bases, V lost 1 base, and 9 bases had no gene match. This chain's CDR3 is CASSLWAGGASTEAFF. In nucleotides, the CDR3 is TGTGCCAGCAGCTTGTGGGCAGGGGGCGCGAGCACTGAAGCTTTCTTT.

V is TRBV5-1 and J is TRBJ2-2; D is perhaps TRBD2 (5 bases). CDR1 SGHRS and CDR2 YFSETQ come from the germline V gene. CDR3 size: 15 residues. Trimming removed 4 bases at V and 7 bases at J, with 17 bases between. CDR3 in DNA: TGCGCCAGCAGCCCCCCGGAGAGGGCGGTCGGGGAGCTGTTTTTT. Protein sequence: CASSPPERAVGELFF.

This chain links TRBV20-1 with TRBJ2-2, with a weak D call TRBD2 (5 bases). V shed 3 bases and J shed 7 bases, with 9 bases lying between them. Looked up from germline, CDR1 is DFQATT and CDR2 is SNEGSKA (reference sequence). This CDR3 region has 12 residues. In DNA, the CDR3 is TGCAGTGCTAGTGCTGCGGGCGGGGAGCTGTTTTTT. It translates to CSASAAGGELFF.

The rearrangement joins TRBV19 to TRBJ1-5, with D unresolved. Germline lookup yields CDR1 LNHDA and CDR2 SQIVND (reference sequence). V was trimmed by 3 bases and J by 4 bases, leaving 13 bases between them. CDR3 length equals 15 residues. The CDR3 loop is CASSMESRANQPQHF. Written as DNA, the CDR3 is TGTGCCAGTAGTATGGAATCGCGGGCAAATCAGCCCCAGCATTTT.

The chain has TRBV6-2 or TRBV6-3 and TRBJ1-2; D ambiguous. CDR1 MNHEY and CDR2 SVGEGT come from the germline V gene. The V and J ends lost 0 bases and 4 bases respectively, with 9 bases between them. CDR3 length: 14 residues. The CDR3 protein is CASSYSRESYGYTF. The CDR3, as DNA: TGTGCCAGCAGTTACTCCCGGGAGTCCTATGGCTACACCTTC.

This clone has just one count. The chain couples TRBV30 to TRBJ1-5; TRBD1 aligns across 12 bases. The length of the CDR3 is 16 residues. Germline assignment: CDR1 GTSNPN and CDR2 SVGIG (reference sequence). With V trimmed by 3 bases and J by 5 bases, 8 bases remained unmatched. Written as DNA, the CDR3 is TGTGCCTGGAGAGCCGGGACAGGGGGCGGCCATCAGCCCCAGCATTTT. Residues: CAWRAGTGGGHQPQHF.

The chain recombines TRBV18 with TRBJ2-3; 8 bases line up with TRBD2. With V trimmed by 0 bases and J by 9 bases, 14 bases remained unmatched. CDR3 size: 17 residues. Germline CDR1 KGHSH, CDR2 LQKENI. CDR3 sequence reads: CASSPPLLAGPSQTQYF. The CDR3 DNA sequence: TGTGCCAGCTCACCACCGTTATTAGCGGGGCCCAGCCAGACGCAGTATTTT.

The V gene is TRBV6-6, the J gene TRBJ2-7, with 11 positions matching TRBD1. This CDR3 region has 15 residues. Germline V gene sequence: CDR1 MNHNY, CDR2 SVGAGI (reference sequence). J gave up 3 bases and V 7 bases, and 8 bases lay outside the gene matches. The CDR3 DNA reads as TGTGCCAGCACCCACACCGGGACAGGGGGCTACGAGCAGTACTTC. Translation: CASTHTGTGGYEQYF.

This CDR3 reads CASSSQNYGYTF. For the CDR3, the DNA is TGTGCCAGCAGCTCACAGAACTATGGCTACACCTTC. The rearrangement joins TRBV2 to TRBJ1-2; D gene ambiguous. V was clipped by 6 bases and J by 2 bases, with 7 bases between them. CDR1 is SNHLY, CDR2 FYNNEI, per germline. The CDR3 contains 12 residues.

This clone occurred a few times. This sample also contains other DNA sequences that code for the same CDR3. The rearrangement links TRBV14 to TRBJ2-3, with unresolved D. The CDR3 covers 11 residues. Germline V lookup: CDR1 SGHDN, CDR2 FVKESK. Trimming took off 5 bases at V and 5 bases at J, with 5 bases between the two ends. Written as DNA, the CDR3 is TGTGCCAGCAGCTCGGGAGATACGCAGTATTTT. It codes for CASSSGDTQYF.

The rearrangement links TRBV4-2 to TRBJ2-1, with TRBD2 matching over 11 bases. V was clipped by 5 bases and J by 2 bases; unmatched bases: 5. The CDR3 has 16 residues. Looked up from germline, CDR1 is LGHNA and CDR2 is YNFKEQ. In DNA form, the CDR3 reads TGTGCCAGCAGCGGAGATAGCGGGGGGGCCTACAATGAGCAGTTCTTC. Its translation: CASSGDSGGAYNEQFF.

V usage is TRBV6-5 and J usage is TRBJ1-2; D gene ambiguous. The CDR3 has 15 amino acids. CDR1 is MNHEY, CDR2 SVGAGI, per germline. The V and J ends lost 0 bases and 5 bases respectively, with 13 bases between them. Here the CDR3 DNA reads TGTGCCAGCAGTTACTCATCGGTCGGAGGGTATGGCTACACCTTC. The encoded protein is CASSYSSVGGYGYTF.

The chain couples TRBV7-9 to TRBJ1-1; D not certain. CDR1 is SEHNR and CDR2 is FQNEAQ in the germline V gene (reference sequence). V was clipped by 5 bases and J by 0 bases, with 7 bases between them. The length of the CDR3 is 13 residues. CDR3: CASSPTVNTEAFF. Here the CDR3 DNA reads TGTGCCAGCAGCCCCACAGTGAACACTGAAGCTTTCTTT.

J is TRBJ1-2 and V is TRBV28, with TRBD1 matching 8 bases. Germline trimming cut 5 bases from V and 4 bases from J; bases unmatched to any gene: 6. Germline CDR1 reads MDHEN; CDR2 reads SYDVKM. CDR3 length: 14 residues. CDR3 coding DNA: TGTGCCAGCAGTACAGGGGGAGCGGGCTATGGCTACACCTTC. This codes for CASSTGGAGYGYTF.

This clone occurred a few times. The V and J genes are TRBV19 and TRBJ2-2; 8 positions match TRBD2. CDR1 LNHDA and CDR2 SQIVND come from the germline V gene (reference sequence). The CDR3 consists of 15 residues. The V gene end was trimmed by 6 bases and the J gene end by 5 bases; junction bases not matched to a gene: 8. CDR3 amino acids: CASRSSGAGTGELFF. The CDR3 DNA sequence: TGTGCCAGTAGGAGTAGCGGGGCGGGAACCGGGGAGCTGTTTTTT.

A single count supports this clone. The rearrangement uses TRBV5-1 and TRBJ2-7; possible D gene TRBD2, 7 bases. V lost 2 bases and J 2 bases, leaving 11 bases between the germline ends. The CDR3 consists of 14 residues. In germline, CDR1 is SGHRS, CDR2 YFSETQ. CDR3: CASSFGGGTYEQYF. The CDR3 nucleotides read TGCGCCAGCAGCTTTGGCGGGGGCACCTACGAGCAGTACTTC.

This clone was observed a few times. The rearrangement links TRBV6-6 to TRBJ1-4, with a possible D match to TRBD1 (5 bases). This CDR3 contains 17 residues. CDR1 and CDR2 (germline): MNHNY, SVGAGI (reference sequence). The ends were cut back, 5 bases at V and 8 bases at J, with 24 bases in the middle. This CDR3 is CASSPSSFRRGGEKLFF. The CDR3 bases are TGTGCCAGCAGTCCCTCTTCTTTTCGTCGGGGGGGAGAAAAACTGTTTTTT.